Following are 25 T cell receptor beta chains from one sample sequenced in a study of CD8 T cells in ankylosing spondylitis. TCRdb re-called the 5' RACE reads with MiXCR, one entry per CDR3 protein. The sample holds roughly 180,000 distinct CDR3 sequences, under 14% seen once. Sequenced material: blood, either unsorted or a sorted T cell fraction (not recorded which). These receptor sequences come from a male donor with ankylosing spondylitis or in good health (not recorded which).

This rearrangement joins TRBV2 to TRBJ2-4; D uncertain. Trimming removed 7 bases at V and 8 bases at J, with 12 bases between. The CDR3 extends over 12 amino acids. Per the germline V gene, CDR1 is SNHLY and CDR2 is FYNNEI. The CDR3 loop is CASKTQKDIQYF. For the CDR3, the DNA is TGTGCCAGCAAAACTCAGAAGGACATTCAGTACTTC.

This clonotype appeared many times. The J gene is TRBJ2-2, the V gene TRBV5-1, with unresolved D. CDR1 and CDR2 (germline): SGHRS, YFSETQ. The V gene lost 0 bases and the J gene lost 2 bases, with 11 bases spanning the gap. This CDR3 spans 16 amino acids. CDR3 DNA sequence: TGCGCCAGCAGCTTGGCTGCATCCAGCAACACCGGGGAGCTGTTTTTT. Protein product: CASSLAASSNTGELFF.

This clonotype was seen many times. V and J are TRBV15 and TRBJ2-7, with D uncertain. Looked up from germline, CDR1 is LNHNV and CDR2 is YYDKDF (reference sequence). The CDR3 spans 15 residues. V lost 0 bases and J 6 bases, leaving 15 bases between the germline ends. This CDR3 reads CATSRDESQDSEQYF. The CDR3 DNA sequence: TGTGCCACCAGCAGAGACGAGAGTCAGGATAGCGAGCAGTACTTC.

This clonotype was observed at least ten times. The CDR3 protein is CSATDRGYEQYF. The CDR3 nucleotides are TGCAGTGCTACGGACAGGGGGTACGAGCAGTACTTC. The genes are TRBV20-1 and TRBJ2-7; 10 bases agree with TRBD1. Germline loops: CDR1 DFQATT, CDR2 SNEGSKA (reference sequence). V was pared by 4 bases and J by 4 bases, with 1 base of the junction left unmatched. The CDR3 runs to 12 residues.

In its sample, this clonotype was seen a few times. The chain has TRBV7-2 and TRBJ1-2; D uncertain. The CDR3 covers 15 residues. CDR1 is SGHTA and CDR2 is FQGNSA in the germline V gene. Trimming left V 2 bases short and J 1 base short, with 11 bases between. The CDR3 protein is CASSLQGQINYGYTF. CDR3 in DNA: TGTGCCAGCAGCTTACAAGGTCAGATTAACTATGGCTACACCTTC.

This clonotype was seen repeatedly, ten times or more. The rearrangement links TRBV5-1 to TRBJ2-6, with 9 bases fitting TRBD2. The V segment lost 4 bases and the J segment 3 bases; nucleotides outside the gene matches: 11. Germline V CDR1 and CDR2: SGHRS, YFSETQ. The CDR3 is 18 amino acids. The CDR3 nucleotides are TGCGCCAGCAGCCTAGAGAATAGCGGGAGATATGGGGCCAACGTCCTGACTTTC. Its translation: CASSLENSGRYGANVLTF.

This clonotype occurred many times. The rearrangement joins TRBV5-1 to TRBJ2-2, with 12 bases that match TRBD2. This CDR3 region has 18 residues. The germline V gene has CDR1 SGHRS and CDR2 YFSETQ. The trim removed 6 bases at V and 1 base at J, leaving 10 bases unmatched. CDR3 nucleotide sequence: TGCGCCAGCAAGTTTAGGACTAGCGGGAATCGGAACACCGGGGAGCTGTTTTTT. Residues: CASKFRTSGNRNTGELFF. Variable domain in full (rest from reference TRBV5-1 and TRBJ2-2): KAGVTQTPRYLIKTRGQQVTLSCSPISGHRSVSWYQQTPGQGLQFLFEYFSETQRNKGNFPGRFSGRQFSNSRSEMNVSTLELGDSALYLCASKFRTSGNRNTGELFFGEGSRLTVL.

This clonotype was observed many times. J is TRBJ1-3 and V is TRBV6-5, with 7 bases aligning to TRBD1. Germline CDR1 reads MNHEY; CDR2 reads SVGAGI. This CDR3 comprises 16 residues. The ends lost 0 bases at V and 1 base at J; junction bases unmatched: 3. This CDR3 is CASSYSDRLSGNTIYF. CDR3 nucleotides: TGTGCCAGCAGTTACTCGGACAGGTTATCTGGAAACACCATATATTTT.

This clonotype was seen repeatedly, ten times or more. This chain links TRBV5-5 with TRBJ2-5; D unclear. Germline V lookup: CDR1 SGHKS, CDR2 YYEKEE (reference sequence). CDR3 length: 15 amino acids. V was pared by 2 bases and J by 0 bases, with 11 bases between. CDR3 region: CASSFQHLYQETQYF. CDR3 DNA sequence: TGTGCCAGCAGCTTCCAGCACCTGTACCAAGAGACCCAGTACTTC.

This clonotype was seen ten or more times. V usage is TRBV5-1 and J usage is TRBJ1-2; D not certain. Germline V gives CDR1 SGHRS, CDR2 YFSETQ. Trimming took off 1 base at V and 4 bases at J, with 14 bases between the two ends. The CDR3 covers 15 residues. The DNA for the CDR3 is TGCGCCAGCAGCTTGCAGCCCAGTTTCACCTATGGCTACACCTTC. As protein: CASSLQPSFTYGYTF.

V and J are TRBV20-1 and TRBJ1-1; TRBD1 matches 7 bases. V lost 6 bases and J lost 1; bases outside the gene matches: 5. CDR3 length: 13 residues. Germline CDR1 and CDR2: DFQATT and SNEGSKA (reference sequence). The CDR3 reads CSATGVQNTEAFF. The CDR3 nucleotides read TGCAGTGCCACAGGGGTTCAGAACACTGAAGCTTTCTTT.

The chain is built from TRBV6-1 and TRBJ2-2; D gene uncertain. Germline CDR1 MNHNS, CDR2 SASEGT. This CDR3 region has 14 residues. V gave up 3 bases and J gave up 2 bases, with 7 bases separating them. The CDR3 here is CASSDMLNTGELFF. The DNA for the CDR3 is TGTGCCAGCAGTGATATGCTAAACACCGGGGAGCTGTTTTTT.

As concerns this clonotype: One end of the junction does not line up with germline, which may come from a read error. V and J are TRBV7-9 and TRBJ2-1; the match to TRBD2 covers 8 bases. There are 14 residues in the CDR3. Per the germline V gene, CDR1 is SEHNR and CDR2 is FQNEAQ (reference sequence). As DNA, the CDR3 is TGTGCCAGTCGACTGGGCGGGGGGATCCTTGAGGGGATCTTC. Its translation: CASRLGGGILEGIF. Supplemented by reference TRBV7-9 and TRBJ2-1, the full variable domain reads DTGVSQNPRHKITKRGQNVTFRCDPISEHNRLYWYRQTLGQGPEFLTYFQNEAQLEKSRLLSDRFSAERPKGSFSTLEIQRTEQGDSAMYLCASRLGGGILEGIFGPGTRLTVL.

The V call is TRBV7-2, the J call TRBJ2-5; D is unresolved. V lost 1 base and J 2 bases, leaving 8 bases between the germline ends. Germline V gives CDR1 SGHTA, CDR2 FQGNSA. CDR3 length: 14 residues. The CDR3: CASSLVVSQETQYF. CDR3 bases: TGTGCCAGCAGCTTAGTCGTCTCACAAGAGACCCAGTACTTC.

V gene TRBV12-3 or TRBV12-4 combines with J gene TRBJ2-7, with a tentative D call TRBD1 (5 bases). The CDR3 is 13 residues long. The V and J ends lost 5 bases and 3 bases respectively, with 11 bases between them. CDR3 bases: TGTGCCAGCAGTCCAGGGATTTACTACGAGCAGTACTTC. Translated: CASSPGIYYEQYF.

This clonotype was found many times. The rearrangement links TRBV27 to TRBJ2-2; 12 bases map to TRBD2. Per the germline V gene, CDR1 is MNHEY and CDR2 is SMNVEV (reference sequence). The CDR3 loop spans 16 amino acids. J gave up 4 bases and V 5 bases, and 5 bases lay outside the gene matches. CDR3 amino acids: CASSHGLAGFTGELFF. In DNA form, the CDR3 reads TGTGCCAGCAGTCATGGACTAGCGGGGTTCACCGGGGAGCTGTTTTTT.

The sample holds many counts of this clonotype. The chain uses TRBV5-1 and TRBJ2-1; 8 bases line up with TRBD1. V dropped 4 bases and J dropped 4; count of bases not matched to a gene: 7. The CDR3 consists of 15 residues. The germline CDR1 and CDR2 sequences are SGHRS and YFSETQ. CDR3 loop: CASSTSGTGYNEQFF. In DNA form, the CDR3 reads TGCGCCAGCAGCACCTCCGGGACAGGATACAATGAGCAGTTCTTC.

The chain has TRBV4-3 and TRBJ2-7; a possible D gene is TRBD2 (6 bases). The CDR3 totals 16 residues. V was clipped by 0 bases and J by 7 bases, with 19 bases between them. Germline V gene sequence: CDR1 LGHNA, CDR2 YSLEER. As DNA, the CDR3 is TGCGCCAGCAGCCAAGAGTTGGGGCGGGGCATGAATGAGCAGTACTTC. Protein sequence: CASSQELGRGMNEQYF.

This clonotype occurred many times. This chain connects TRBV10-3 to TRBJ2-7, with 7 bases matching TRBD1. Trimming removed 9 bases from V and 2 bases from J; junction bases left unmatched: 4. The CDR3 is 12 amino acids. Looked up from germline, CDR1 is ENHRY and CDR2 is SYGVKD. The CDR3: CAIGTAAYEQYF. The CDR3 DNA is TGTGCCATTGGGACAGCGGCCTACGAGCAGTACTTC.

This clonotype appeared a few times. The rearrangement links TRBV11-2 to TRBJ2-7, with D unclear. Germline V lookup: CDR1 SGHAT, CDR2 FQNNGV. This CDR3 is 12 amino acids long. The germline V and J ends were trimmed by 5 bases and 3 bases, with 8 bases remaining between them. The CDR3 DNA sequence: TGTGCCAGCAGCCCCAACCTCTACGAGCAGTACTTC. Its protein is CASSPNLYEQYF. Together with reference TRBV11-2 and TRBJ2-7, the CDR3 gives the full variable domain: EAGVAQSPRYKIIEKRQSVAFWCNPISGHATLYWYQQILGQGPKLLIQFQNNGVVDDSQLPKDRFSAERLKGVDSTLKIQPAKLEDSAVYLCASSPNLYEQYFGPGTRLTVT.

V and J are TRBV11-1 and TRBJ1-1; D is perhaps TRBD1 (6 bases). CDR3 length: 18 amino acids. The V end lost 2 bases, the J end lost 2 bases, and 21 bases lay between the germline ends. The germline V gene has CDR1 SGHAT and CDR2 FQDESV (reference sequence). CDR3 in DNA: TGTGCCAGCAGCTTACGGGGGCGCTGGGGAGGGCCCAACACTGAAGCTTTCTTT. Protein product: CASSLRGRWGGPNTEAFF.

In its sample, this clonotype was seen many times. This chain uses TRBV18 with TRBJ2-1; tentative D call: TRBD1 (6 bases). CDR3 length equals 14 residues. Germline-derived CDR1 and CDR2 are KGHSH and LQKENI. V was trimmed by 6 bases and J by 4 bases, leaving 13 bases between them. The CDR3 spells CASSTSDSYNEQFF. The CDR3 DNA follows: TGTGCCAGCTCCACCTCGGACAGTTACAATGAGCAGTTCTTC.

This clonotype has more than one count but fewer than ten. This CDR3 is CASRRGLAGQTQYF. The CDR3 nucleotides are TGTGCCAGCAGGCGGGGACTAGCGGGGCAGACCCAGTACTTC. The V gene is TRBV12-3 or TRBV12-4, the J gene TRBJ2-5, with 13 nucleotides matching TRBD2. The V gene end was trimmed by 6 bases and the J gene end by 6 bases; junction bases not matched to a gene: 4. The CDR3 totals 14 residues.

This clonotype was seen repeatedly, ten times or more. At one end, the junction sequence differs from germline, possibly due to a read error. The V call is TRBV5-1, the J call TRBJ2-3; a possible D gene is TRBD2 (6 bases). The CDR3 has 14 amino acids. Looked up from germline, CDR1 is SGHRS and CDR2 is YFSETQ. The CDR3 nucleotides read TGCGCCAGCAGCTTGGTGGAGGGCACGGATACGCAGTATTTT. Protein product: CASSLVEGTDTQYF.

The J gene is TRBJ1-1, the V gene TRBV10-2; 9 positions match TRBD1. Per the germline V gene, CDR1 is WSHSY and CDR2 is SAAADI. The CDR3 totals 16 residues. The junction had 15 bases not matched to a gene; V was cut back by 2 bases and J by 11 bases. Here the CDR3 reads CASSEATPGQGSLAFF. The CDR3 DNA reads TGCGCCAGCAGTGAGGCCACTCCGGGACAGGGTAGTCTGGCTTTCTTT.